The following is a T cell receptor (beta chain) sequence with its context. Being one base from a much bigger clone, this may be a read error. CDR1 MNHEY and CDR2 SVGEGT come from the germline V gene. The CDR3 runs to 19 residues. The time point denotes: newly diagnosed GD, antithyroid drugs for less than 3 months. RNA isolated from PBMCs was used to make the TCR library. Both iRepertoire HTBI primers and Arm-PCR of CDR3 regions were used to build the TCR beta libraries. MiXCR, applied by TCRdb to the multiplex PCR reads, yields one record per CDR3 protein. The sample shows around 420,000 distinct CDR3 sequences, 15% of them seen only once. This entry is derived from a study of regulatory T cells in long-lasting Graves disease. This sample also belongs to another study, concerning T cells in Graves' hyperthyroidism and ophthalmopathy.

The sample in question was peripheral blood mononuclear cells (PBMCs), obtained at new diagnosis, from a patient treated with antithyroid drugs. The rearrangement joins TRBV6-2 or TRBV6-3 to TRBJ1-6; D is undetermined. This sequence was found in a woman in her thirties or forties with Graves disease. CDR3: CASMVGCLPGCSYNSPPHF. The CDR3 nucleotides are TGTGCCAGCATGGTGGGGTGTCTCCCGGGGTGCTCCTATAATTCACCCCCCCACTTT.